A selection of T cell receptor beta chains follows, all from one sample in a study of OX40 agonist ivuxolimab in advanced cancers. TCRdb's table, derived via immunoSEQ multiplex PCR, lists solely in-frame clones and lacks some. The sample shows more than 70,000 clones, 65% to 90% of them seen only once. Material: CD4+ or CD8+ T cells sorted from blood, obtained in a trial of the OX40 agonist ivuxolimab. Receptor source: an adult with an advanced solid tumor such as melanoma, head and neck, liver or kidney cancer. The CDR3 runs from the conserved cysteine through the conserved F or W. Each record gives: clone size, J gene, D gene, V gene, CDR3 DNA, CDR3 protein. The D gene is left open where the match is weak. Rows may omit the clone size; those that give it use once, few, many or a size class.

size: once; J: TRBJ1-2; D: TRBD1; V: TRBV7-9; DNA: TGTGCCAGCAGCCCTAGCGGAGGGGGCAGTTATGGCTACACCTTC; CDR3: CASSPSGGGSYGYTF
size: -; J: TRBJ2-7; D: TRBD1; V: TRBV11-2; DNA: TGTGCCAGCAGCTTCACAGGGGTAGGTTACGAGCAGTACTTC; CDR3: CASSFTGVGYEQYF
size: -; J: TRBJ2-5; D: TRBD2; V: TRBV7-6; DNA: TGTGCCAGCAGCCCGGGGACTAGCGGGGGGAGAGGAGAGACCCAGTACTTC; CDR3: CASSPGTSGGRGETQYF
size: -; J: TRBJ1-1; D: TRBD1; V: TRBV5-4; DNA: TGTGCCAGCAGTCCCGACAGGGGGCGGAGAATGAACACTGAAGCTTTCTTT; CDR3: CASSPDRGRRMNTEAFF
size: -; J: TRBJ2-1; D: TRBD1; V: TRBV11-3; DNA: TGTGCCAGCAGCCCCTGGACAGGGTTCGGGAGTGAGCAGTTCTTC; CDR3: CASSPWTGFGSEQFF
size: -; J: TRBJ2-5; D: TRBD2; V: TRBV5-1; DNA: TGCGCCAGCAGCCCCACCCCGACTAGCGGCCAAGAGACCCAGTACTTC; CDR3: CASSPTPTSGQETQYF
size: -; J: TRBJ1-6; D: TRBD1; V: TRBV19; DNA: TGTGCCAGTAACCACCGGGACAGGAATAATTCACCCCTCCACTTT; CDR3: CASNHRDRNNSPLHF
size: -; J: TRBJ2-5; D: -; V: TRBV5-1; DNA: TGCGCCAGCAGCATGGGACACCAGGGAGAGACCCAGTACTTC; CDR3: CASSMGHQGETQYF
size: -; J: TRBJ2-1; D: TRBD1; V: TRBV15; DNA: TGTGCCACCAGCAGAGGGACAGGGGGCTCCTACAATGAGCAGTTCTTC; CDR3: CATSRGTGGSYNEQFF
size: -; J: TRBJ2-1; D: TRBD1; V: TRBV6-1; DNA: TGTGCCAGCAGTGAAACCCACAGGGGAGAGGAGCAGTTCTTC; CDR3: CASSETHRGEEQFF
size: -; J: TRBJ1-4; D: -; V: TRBV15; DNA: TGTGCCACCAGCGGGGGGACTAATGAAAAACTGTTTTTT; CDR3: CATSGGTNEKLFF
size: medium-sized; J: TRBJ2-2; D: -; V: TRBV5-1; DNA: TGCGCCAGCAGTAAGGGGACTCTGAACACCGGGGAGCTGTTTTTT; CDR3: CASSKGTLNTGELFF
size: -; J: TRBJ2-7; D: -; V: TRBV10-3; DNA: TGTGCCGTACTGGGGGGGGGCACCGAGCAGTACTTC; CDR3: CAVLGGGTEQYF
size: -; J: TRBJ2-7; D: TRBD2; V: TRBV11-3; DNA: TGTGCCAGCAGCCCTCCCCGGGCGGGAGCAGAGCAGTACTTC; CDR3: CASSPPRAGAEQYF
size: once; J: TRBJ2-1; D: -; V: TRBV7-9; DNA: TGTGCCAGCAGCCCCGACACGATCTACAATGAGCAGTTCTTC; CDR3: CASSPDTIYNEQFF
size: -; J: TRBJ2-1; D: -; V: TRBV29-1; DNA: TGCAGCGTTGATATGCGGGGGCACTCCTACAATGAGCAGTTCTTC; CDR3: CSVDMRGHSYNEQFF
size: -; J: TRBJ1-2; D: TRBD1; V: TRBV5-5; DNA: TGTGCCAGCAGCTCCGGGACAGGGTTGAGCGGCTACACCTTC; CDR3: CASSSGTGLSGYTF